This record looks at one T cell receptor beta chain sequence and its context. The antigen remains unidentified. An end of the junction differs from the germline gene, which may be a read error. The germline V gene encodes CDR1 MDHEN and CDR2 SYDVKM. The CDR3 extends over 13 amino acids. This sample stems from a study of CD8 T cells in ankylosing spondylitis. Regarding the study as a whole: It was reported that disease-linked clones were significantly enriched in matched ankylosing spondylitis synovial fluid.

A quantitative 5'-RACE method, one with molecular barcodes, was used to make TCR beta libraries. TCRdb itself ran the 5' RACE reads through MiXCR, one entry per CDR3 protein. The repertoire includes fewer than 35,000 distinct CDR3 sequences, about 29% of them detected once, and around 45% sits in the top ten. This sequence originates from a male donor with ankylosing spondylitis. This chain joins TRBV28 and TRBJ1-1; 8 nucleotides agree with TRBD1. Sequences were obtained from synovial fluid, either unsorted or a sorted T cell fraction (not recorded which). The CDR3 coding sequence is TGTGCCAGCTACAGGGGGGGGAACACCGAAGCTTTCTTT. Translating it yields CASYRGGNTEAFF.